The source of this T cell receptor (beta chain) is a study of shared T cell receptors in the human thymus. Trimming stripped 5 bases from V and 6 bases from J, with 20 bases between. CDR1 is SGHTA and CDR2 is FQGNSA in the germline V gene. The CDR3 contains 17 residues. The assay was immunoSEQ multiplex PCR, and TCRdb's table has in-frame clones only and misses some. Of roughly 710,000 clones in the sample, 80% to 90% were seen once. The sample also formed part of further work on human thymus T cells. Turning to that study: The source of the thymus tissue was resections taken during corrective heart surgery. Related research described strongly overlapping thymic repertoires in unrelated people.

The V call is TRBV7-2, the J call TRBJ1-6; TRBD1 is a possible D gene (5 bases). Material for sequencing was thymocytes. This clonotype was sampled from a girl less than two years old with a congenital heart defect. CDR3 amino acids: CASSPGGVRELNSPLHF. The CDR3 DNA reads TGTGCCAGCAGCCCGGGAGGAGTCAGGGAACTTAATTCACCCCTCCACTTT.